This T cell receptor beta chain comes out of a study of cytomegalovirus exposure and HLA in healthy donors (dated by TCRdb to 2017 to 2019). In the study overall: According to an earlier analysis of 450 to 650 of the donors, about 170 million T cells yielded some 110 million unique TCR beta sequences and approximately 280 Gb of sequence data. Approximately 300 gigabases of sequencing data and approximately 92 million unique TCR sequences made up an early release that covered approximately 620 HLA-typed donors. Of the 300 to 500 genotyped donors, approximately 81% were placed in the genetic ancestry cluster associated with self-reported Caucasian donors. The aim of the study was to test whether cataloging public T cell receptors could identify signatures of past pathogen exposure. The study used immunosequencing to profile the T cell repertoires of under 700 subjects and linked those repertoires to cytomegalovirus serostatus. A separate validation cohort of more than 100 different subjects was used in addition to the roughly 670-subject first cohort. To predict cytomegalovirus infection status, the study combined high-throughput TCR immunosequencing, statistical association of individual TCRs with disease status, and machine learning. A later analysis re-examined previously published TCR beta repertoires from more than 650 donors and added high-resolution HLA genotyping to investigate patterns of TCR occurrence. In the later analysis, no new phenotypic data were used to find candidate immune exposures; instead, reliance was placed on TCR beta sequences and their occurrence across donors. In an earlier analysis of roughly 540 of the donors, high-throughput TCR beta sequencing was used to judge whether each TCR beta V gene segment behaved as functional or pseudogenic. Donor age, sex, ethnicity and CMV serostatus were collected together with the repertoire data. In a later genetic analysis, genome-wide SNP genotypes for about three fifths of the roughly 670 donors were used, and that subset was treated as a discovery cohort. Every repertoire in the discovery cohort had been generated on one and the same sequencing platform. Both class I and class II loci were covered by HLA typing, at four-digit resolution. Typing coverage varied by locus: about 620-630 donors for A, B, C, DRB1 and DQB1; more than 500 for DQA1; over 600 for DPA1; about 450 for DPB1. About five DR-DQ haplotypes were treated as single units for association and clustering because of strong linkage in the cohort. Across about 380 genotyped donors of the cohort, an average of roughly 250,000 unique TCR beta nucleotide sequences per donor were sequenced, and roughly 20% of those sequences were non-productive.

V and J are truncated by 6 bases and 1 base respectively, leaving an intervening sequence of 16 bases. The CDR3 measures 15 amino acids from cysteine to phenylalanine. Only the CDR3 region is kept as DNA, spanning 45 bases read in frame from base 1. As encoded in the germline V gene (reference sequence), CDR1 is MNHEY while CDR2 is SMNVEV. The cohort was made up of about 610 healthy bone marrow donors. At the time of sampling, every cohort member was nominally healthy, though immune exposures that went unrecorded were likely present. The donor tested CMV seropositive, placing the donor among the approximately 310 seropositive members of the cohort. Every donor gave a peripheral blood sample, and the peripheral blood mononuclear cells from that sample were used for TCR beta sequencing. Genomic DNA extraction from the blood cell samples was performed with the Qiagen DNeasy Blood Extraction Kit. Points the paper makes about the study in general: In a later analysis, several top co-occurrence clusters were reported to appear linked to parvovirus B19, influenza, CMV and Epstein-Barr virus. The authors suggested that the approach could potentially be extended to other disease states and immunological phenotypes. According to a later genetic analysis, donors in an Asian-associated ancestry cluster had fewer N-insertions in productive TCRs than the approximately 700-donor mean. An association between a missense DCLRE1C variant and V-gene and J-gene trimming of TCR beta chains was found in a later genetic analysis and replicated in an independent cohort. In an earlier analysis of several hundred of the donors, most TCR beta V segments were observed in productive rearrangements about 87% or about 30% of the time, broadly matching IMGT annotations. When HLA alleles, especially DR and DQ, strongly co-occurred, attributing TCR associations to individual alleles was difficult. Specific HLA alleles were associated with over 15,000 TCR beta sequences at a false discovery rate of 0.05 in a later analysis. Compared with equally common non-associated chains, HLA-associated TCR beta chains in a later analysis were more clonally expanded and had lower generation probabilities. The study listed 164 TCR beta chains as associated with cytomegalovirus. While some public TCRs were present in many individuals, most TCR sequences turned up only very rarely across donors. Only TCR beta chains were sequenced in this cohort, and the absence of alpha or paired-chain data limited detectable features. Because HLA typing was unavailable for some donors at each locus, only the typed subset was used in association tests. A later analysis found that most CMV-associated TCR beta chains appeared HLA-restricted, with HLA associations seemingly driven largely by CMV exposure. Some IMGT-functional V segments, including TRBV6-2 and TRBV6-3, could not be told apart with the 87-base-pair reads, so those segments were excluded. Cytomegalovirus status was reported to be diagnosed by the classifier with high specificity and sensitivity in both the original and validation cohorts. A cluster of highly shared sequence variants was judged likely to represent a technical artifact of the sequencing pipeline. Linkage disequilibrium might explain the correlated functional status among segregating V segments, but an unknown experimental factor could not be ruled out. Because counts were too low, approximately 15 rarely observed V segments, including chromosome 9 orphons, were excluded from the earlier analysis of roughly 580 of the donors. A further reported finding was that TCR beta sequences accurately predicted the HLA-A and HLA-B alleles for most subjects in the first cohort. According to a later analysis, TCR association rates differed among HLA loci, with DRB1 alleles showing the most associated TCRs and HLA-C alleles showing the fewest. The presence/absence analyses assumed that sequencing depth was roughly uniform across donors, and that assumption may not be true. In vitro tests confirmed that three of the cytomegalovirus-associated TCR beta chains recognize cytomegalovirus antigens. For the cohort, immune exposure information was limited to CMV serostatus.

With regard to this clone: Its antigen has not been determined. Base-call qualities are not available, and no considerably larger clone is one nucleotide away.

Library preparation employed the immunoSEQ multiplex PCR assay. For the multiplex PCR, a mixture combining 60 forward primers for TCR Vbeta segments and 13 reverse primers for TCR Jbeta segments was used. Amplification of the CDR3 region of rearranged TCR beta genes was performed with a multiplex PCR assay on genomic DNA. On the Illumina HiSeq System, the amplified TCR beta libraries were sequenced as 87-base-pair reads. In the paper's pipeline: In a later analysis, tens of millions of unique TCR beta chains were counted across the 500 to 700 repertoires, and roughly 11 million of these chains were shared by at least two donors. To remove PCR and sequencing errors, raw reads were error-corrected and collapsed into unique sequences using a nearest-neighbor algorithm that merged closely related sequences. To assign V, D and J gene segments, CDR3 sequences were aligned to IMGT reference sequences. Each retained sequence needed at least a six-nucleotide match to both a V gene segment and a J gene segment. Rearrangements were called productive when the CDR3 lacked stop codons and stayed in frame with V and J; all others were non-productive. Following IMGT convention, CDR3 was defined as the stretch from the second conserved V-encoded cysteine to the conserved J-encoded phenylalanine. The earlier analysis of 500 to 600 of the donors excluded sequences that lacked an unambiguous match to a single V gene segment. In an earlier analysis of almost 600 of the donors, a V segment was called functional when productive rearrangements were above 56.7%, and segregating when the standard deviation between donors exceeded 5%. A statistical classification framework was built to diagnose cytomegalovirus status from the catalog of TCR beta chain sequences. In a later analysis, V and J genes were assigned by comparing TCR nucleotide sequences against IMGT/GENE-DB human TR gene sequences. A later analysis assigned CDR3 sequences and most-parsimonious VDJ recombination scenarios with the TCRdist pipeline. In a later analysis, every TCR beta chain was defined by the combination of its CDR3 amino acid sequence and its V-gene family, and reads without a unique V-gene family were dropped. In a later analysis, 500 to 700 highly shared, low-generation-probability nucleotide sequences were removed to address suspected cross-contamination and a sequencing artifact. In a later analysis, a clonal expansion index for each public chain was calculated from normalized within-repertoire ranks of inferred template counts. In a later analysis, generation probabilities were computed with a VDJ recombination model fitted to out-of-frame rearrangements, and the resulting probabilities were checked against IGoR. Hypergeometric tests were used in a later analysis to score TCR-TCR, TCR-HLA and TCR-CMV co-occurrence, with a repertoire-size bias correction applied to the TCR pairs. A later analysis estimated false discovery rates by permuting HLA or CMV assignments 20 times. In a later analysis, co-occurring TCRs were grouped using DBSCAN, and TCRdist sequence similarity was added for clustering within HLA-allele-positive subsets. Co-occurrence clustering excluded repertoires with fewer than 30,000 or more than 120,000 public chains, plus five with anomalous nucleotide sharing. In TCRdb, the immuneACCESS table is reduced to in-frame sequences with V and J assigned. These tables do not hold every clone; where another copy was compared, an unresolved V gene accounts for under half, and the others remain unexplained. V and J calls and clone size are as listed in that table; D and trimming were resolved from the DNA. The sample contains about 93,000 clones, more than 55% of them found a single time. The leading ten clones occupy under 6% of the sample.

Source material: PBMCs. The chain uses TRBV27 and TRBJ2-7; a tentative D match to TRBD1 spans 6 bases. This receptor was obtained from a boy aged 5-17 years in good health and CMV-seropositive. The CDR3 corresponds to CASRPTGRSSYEQYF. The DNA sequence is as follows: TGTGCCAGCAGGCCGACAGGTCGATCGTCCTACGAGCAGTACTTC.